A single sample is the source of the 5 T cell receptor beta chains below, sequenced in a study of shared clonotypes between healthy human individuals. Here immunoSEQ multiplex PCR was the method, and the copy in TCRdb shows in-frame clones only, minus some. The data show 600,000 to 800,000 clones, with around 77% seen just once and more than 1.5% held by the top ten. Sequencing used memory CD4+ T cells sorted from blood. Subset in this sample: CD45RA-negative fraction. The receptors shown here come from a woman aged 25 to 39 in good health.

This clone has more than one count but fewer than ten. The same CDR3 can be traced to other DNA sequences in this sample. V is TRBV7-9 and J is TRBJ2-1; D perhaps matches TRBD1 (5 bases). This CDR3 has 15 residues. V gave up 6 bases and J gave up 0 bases, with 12 bases separating them. Germline CDR1 SEHNR, CDR2 FQNEAQ (reference sequence). The CDR3 nucleotides are TGTGCCAGCAGTCCAGGGTTAGCCTCCTACAATGAGCAGTTCTTC. This gives the protein CASSPGLASYNEQFF.

In regard to this clone: The sample holds other DNA sequences that translate to the same CDR3. V usage is TRBV9 and J usage is TRBJ2-2; D is unresolved. CDR1 is SGDLS, CDR2 YYNGEE, per germline. This CDR3 comprises 11 residues. Trimming removed 3 bases from V and 6 bases from J, with 3 bases in between. The CDR3: CASSESGELFF. In DNA form, the CDR3 reads TGTGCCAGCAGCGAATCCGGGGAGCTGTTTTTT.

There are a few counts of this clone. This chain connects TRBV11-2 to TRBJ2-7; the match to TRBD2 covers 7 bases. V lost 1 base, J lost 2 bases, and 8 bases stayed unmatched. The length of the CDR3 is 16 residues. Germline V gene lookup returns CDR1 SGHAT and CDR2 FQNNGV. Here the CDR3 DNA reads TGTGCCAGCAGCTTAGTGGGAGGGCCTTACCCCTACGAGCAGTACTTC. Translation gives CASSLVGGPYPYEQYF.

The chain combines TRBV18 with TRBJ2-5, with a possible D match to TRBD1 (5 bases). With 5 bases removed from V and 2 bases from J, the gap between germline ends came to 12 bases. Germline assignment: CDR1 KGHSH and CDR2 LQKENI. The CDR3 runs to 14 residues. This CDR3 reads CASSVRRTQETQYF. In nucleotides, the CDR3 is TGTGCCAGCTCAGTCCGTAGGACACAAGAGACCCAGTACTTC.

This chain uses TRBV6-6 with TRBJ2-7, with TRBD2 matching over 11 bases. The CDR3 extends over 16 amino acids. Germline CDR1 reads MNHNY; CDR2 reads SVGAGI (reference sequence). Losses at the gene ends were 5 bases for V and 1 base for J; bases not matched to a gene: 7. The CDR3 bases are TGTGCCAGCAGTGGCCGGACTAGCGGGCGATCCTACGAGCAGTACTTC. Protein sequence: CASSGRTSGRSYEQYF.